The 5 T cell receptor beta chains reported below all come from one sample, sequenced in a study of graft-versus-host responses after intestinal transplantation. The protocol was immunoSEQ multiplex PCR, while the TCRdb copy is restricted to in-frame clones and leaves out a portion. Of approximately 90,000 clones detected, about 87% appear once; the ten largest clones hold roughly 0.28%. Their target antigens are unknown. The material was unstimulated CD4+ T cells sorted from spleen or lymph node cells, obtained before transplant. Receptor source: a human donor who was the organ donor for an intestinal transplant.

This chain uses TRBV25-1 with TRBJ1-1, with a tentative D call TRBD1 (6 bases). From germline, CDR1 is MGHDK and CDR2 SYGVNS. The CDR3 has 13 amino acids. Trimming removed 1 base from V and 6 bases from J, with 9 bases in between. The CDR3 DNA follows: TGTGCCAGCAGTGAATTCGGACAGCCTGAAGCTTTCTTT. This sequence encodes CASSEFGQPEAFF.

The V call is TRBV7-3, the J call TRBJ2-1, with 7 bases aligning to TRBD2. From germline, CDR1 is SGHTA and CDR2 FQGTGA. Germline trimming cut 4 bases from V and 6 bases from J; bases unmatched to any gene: 9. This CDR3 is 15 amino acids long. In DNA, the CDR3 is TGTGCCAGCAGCTCTAGCGGACTAGTGGGCAATGAGCAGTTCTTC. This encodes CASSSSGLVGNEQFF.

The genes are TRBV5-4 and TRBJ2-5; D perhaps matches TRBD2 (6 bases). In germline, CDR1 is SGHNT, CDR2 YYREEE (reference sequence). Trimming took off 4 bases at V and 4 bases at J, with 23 bases between the two ends. This CDR3 is built from 17 residues. The CDR3 sequence is CASSQLVGGVSGETQYF. CDR3 nucleotide sequence: TGTGCCAGCAGCCAGCTTGTTGGAGGGGTTAGTGGAGAGACCCAGTACTTC.

This clone was seen a single time. This chain joins TRBV2 and TRBJ1-2; D unresolved. V dropped 4 bases and J dropped 7 bases, with 13 bases sitting between them. Germline values: CDR1 SNHLY, CDR2 FYNNEI. The CDR3 contains 13 residues. The DNA of the CDR3 is TGTGCCAGCAGTGGGACGGGGTGGTTTGGCTACACCTTC. This translates into CASSGTGWFGYTF.

The chain couples TRBV4-1 to TRBJ2-3; D not resolved. The CDR3 is 13 residues long. Germline V gene data show CDR1 as MGHRA and CDR2 as YSYEKL. V was trimmed by 3 bases and J by 6 bases, leaving 10 bases between them. The CDR3 reads CASSQQASDTQYF. CDR3 sequence (DNA): TGCGCCAGCAGCCAGCAAGCCTCGGATACGCAGTATTTT.